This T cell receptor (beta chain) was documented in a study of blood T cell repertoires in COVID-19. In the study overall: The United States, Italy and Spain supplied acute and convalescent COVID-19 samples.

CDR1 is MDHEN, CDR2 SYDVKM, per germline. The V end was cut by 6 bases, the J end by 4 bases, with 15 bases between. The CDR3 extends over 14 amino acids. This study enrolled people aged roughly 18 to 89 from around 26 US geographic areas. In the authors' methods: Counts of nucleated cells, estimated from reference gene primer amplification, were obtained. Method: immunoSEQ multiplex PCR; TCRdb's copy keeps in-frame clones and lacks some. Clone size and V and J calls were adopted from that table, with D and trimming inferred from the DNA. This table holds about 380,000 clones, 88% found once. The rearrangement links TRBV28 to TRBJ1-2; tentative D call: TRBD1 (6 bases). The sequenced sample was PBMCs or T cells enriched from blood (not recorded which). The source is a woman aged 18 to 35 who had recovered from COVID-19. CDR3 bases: TGTGCCAGCAGCCCTCCGGGACAAGCCTATGGCTACACCTTC. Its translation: CASSPPGQAYGYTF.